The 10 T cell receptor beta chains reported below all come from one sample, sequenced in a study of cytomegalovirus exposure and HLA in healthy donors. PCR employed 60 Vbeta and 13 Jbeta primers. Assay used: immunoSEQ multiplex PCR; TCRdb lists only in-frame clones, some missing. The sample holds 60,000 to 70,000 clones; 65% to 75% are singletons and the top ten take 20% to 30%. Sequenced: PBMCs. Source of these receptors: a middle-aged man in good health and CMV-seropositive.

The chain employs TRBV7-8 and TRBJ2-7; 7 positions match TRBD2. Germline V gene sequence: CDR1 SGHVS, CDR2 FQNEAQ. This CDR3 is 13 amino acids long. The V segment lost 5 bases and the J segment 4 bases; nucleotides outside the gene matches: 5. The CDR3 nucleotides read TGTGCCAGCAGCCCAAGGACTAGTTACGAGCAGTACTTC. Translating it yields CASSPRTSYEQYF.

The chain uses TRBV30 and TRBJ1-4; 7 bases fit TRBD1. The J segment lost 3 bases and the V segment lost 3 bases, leaving 7 bases of the junction unmatched. The CDR3 spans 15 residues. CDR1 and CDR2 (germline): GTSNPN, SVGIG (reference sequence). The CDR3 bases are TGTGCCTGGAGCCTACGCGGGACAGCTAATGAAAAACTGTTTTTT. Protein: CAWSLRGTANEKLFF.

The rearrangement joins TRBV27 to TRBJ2-5; D uncertain. This CDR3 region has 15 residues. Between the trimmed V and J ends, which lost 2 bases and 2 bases, there was a span of 12 bases. Germline CDR1 MNHEY, CDR2 SMNVEV (reference sequence). DNA for the CDR3: TGTGCCAGCAGTTTACGCCGCCAGGTGCAAGAGACCCAGTACTTC. Its translation is CASSLRRQVQETQYF.

The chain has TRBV11-2 and TRBJ2-2; D might be TRBD1 (5 bases). V dropped 5 bases and J dropped 6 bases, with 16 bases sitting between them. CDR1 and CDR2 from the germline V gene are SGHAT and FQNNGV. The CDR3 has 15 residues. As DNA, the CDR3 is TGTGCCAGCAGCCTGTGGGCAGGGCTCTCCGGGGAGCTGTTTTTT. It yields the protein CASSLWAGLSGELFF.

The rearrangement joins TRBV6-5 to TRBJ2-7; tentative D call: TRBD1 (6 bases). The CDR3 totals 14 residues. Trimming shortened V by 6 bases and J by 5 bases, and 17 bases separated the two germline ends. The germline gives CDR1 MNHEY, CDR2 SVGAGI. The CDR3 DNA reads TGTGCCAGCAGGCTTCGTCGGGACACCAACGAGCAGTACTTC. Protein sequence: CASRLRRDTNEQYF.

This clone was counted between two and nine times. The chain carries TRBV6-1 and TRBJ2-2; D is unclear. This CDR3 comprises 14 residues. V shed 0 bases and J shed 5 bases, with 7 bases lying between them. The V gene's germline CDR1 is MNHNS and CDR2 SASEGT. The CDR3 sequence is CASSEAAGTGELFF. The DNA for the CDR3 is TGTGCCAGCAGTGAAGCTGCCGGTACCGGGGAGCTGTTTTTT.

V gene TRBV5-1 combines with J gene TRBJ2-5, with D unclear. Germline V gene sequence: CDR1 SGHRS, CDR2 YFSETQ. Trimming left V 5 bases short and J 1 base short, with 15 bases between. This CDR3 contains 15 residues. The CDR3 sequence is CASRTSLGSQETQYF. The CDR3 DNA follows: TGCGCCAGCAGGACGTCCCTAGGAAGCCAAGAGACCCAGTACTTC.

The chain employs TRBV19 and TRBJ2-3, with D tentatively TRBD2 (5 bases). V dropped 7 bases and J dropped 6 bases, with 20 bases sitting between them. Germline loops: CDR1 LNHDA, CDR2 SQIVND (reference sequence). This CDR3 is built from 15 residues. The CDR3 protein is CASTTAAAPGDTQYF. As DNA, the CDR3 is TGTGCCAGTACCACGGCGGCAGCCCCGGGGGATACGCAGTATTTT.

The table lists this clone with a few counts. V and J are TRBV29-1 and TRBJ2-4; perhaps TRBD2 as D (5 bases). This CDR3 is built from 16 residues. V dropped 2 bases and J dropped 6 bases, with 20 bases sitting between them. Per germline, CDR1 SQVTM and CDR2 ANQGSEA. The CDR3 bases are TGCAGCGTTGAAATGGCCGCTGCGGGCGGTGGAAACATTCAGTACTTC. Protein product: CSVEMAAAGGGNIQYF.

The J gene is TRBJ1-3, the V gene TRBV18; weak D call: TRBD1 (6 bases). The CDR3 has 14 residues. V lost 3 bases, J lost 0 bases, and 6 bases lay in between. Germline CDR1 reads KGHSH; CDR2 reads LQKENI. The CDR3 DNA reads TGTGCCAGCTCACCGGACAGCTCTGGAAACACCATATATTTT. This translates into CASSPDSSGNTIYF.